The entry below describes one T cell receptor beta chain. This sample was taken from a study of shared clonotypes between healthy human individuals. On the study more broadly: CD4 naive and CD4 memory each took three plates per donor, while CD8 naive took two and CD8 memory one.

Terminally differentiated effector memory CD45RA+ cells were excluded from the naive CD8 cells, which were CD45RO-negative and positively selected for CCR7. Donors, healthy HIV-negative adults, lacked recent acute infections or vaccinations. Sequencing was performed with immunoSEQ multiplex PCR; in TCRdb, only in-frame clones are kept and a portion is missing. In the table there are approximately 840,000 clones, around 96% of which are singletons. The CDR3 has 16 residues. With V trimmed by 5 bases and J by 0 bases, 7 bases remained unmatched. Germline V gives CDR1 MDHEN, CDR2 SYDVKM. The rearrangement joins TRBV28 to TRBJ2-7; 10 bases agree with TRBD1. This clonotype originated in a young man in good health. The sequenced material came from naive CD8+ T cells sorted from blood. CDR3 protein: CASSPMTGGLSYEQYF. The CDR3 DNA is TGTGCCAGCAGTCCGATGACAGGGGGCCTCTCCTACGAGCAGTACTTC.